The entry that follows covers one TCR beta chain sequence. This clone's antigen is unknown. Trimming removed 2 bases from V and 5 bases from J; the gene matches leave 8 bases unexplained. Sequences MNHEY (CDR1) and SVGAGI (CDR2) are obtained from the germline V gene. Taken from cysteine to phenylalanine, the CDR3 has 15 residues. Only the CDR3 part of the read is kept: 45 bases, read in frame from the first base. These data belong to a study of cytomegalovirus exposure and HLA in healthy donors (dated by TCRdb to 2017 to 2019). Study-level background: According to an earlier analysis of 550 to 750 of the donors, roughly 180 million T cells yielded 95 million to 140 million unique TCR beta sequences and 276 Gb of sequence data. An early release that covered around 590 HLA-typed donors contained 300 to 350 gigabases of sequencing data and tens of millions of unique TCR sequences. Of the roughly 420 genotyped donors, 65% to 90% were placed in the genetic ancestry cluster associated with self-reported Caucasian donors. The study aimed to test whether signatures of past pathogen exposure could be identified by cataloging public T cell receptors. The study used immunosequencing to profile the T cell repertoires of more than 650 subjects and linked those repertoires to cytomegalovirus serostatus. Besides the first cohort of roughly 640 subjects, a separate validation cohort made up of 95 to 150 different subjects was used. High-throughput TCR immunosequencing, statistical association of individual TCRs with disease status, and machine learning were combined to predict cytomegalovirus infection status. A later analysis re-analyzed previously published TCR beta repertoires from 600 to 850 donors and added high-resolution HLA genotyping to study TCR occurrence patterns. Rather than using new phenotypic data, the later analysis identified candidate immune exposures from TCR beta sequences and from how often those sequences occurred across donors. An earlier analysis of some 500 of the donors applied high-throughput TCR beta sequencing to assess whether each TCR beta V gene segment acted as functional or pseudogenic. Donor age, sex, ethnicity and CMV serostatus were collected together with the repertoire data. In a later genetic analysis, genome-wide SNP genotypes for about three fifths of the roughly 670 donors were used, and that subset was treated as a discovery cohort. All discovery cohort repertoires had been generated on a single sequencing platform. Class I and class II HLA loci were covered by the typing at four-digit resolution. The number of donors typed differed by locus, with about 629-640 for A, B, C, DRB1 and DQB1, over 500 for DQA1, 606 for DPA1, and some 450 for DPB1. Roughly 5 DR-DQ haplotypes were treated as single units for association and clustering because of strong linkage in the cohort. Across about 370 genotyped donors of the cohort, an average of approximately 240,000 unique TCR beta nucleotide sequences per donor were sequenced, and roughly a sixth of those sequences were non-productive.

Libraries came from the immunoSEQ multiplex PCR assay. For the multiplex PCR, a mixture combining 60 forward primers for TCR Vbeta segments and 13 reverse primers for TCR Jbeta segments was used. The CDR3 region of rearranged TCR beta genes was amplified from genomic DNA by a multiplex PCR assay. The Illumina HiSeq System was used to sequence the amplified TCR beta libraries as 87-base-pair reads. The paper's data handling went like this. In a later analysis, about 80 million unique TCR beta chains were counted across the approximately 640 repertoires, and around 11 million of these chains were shared by at least two donors. Raw reads were error-corrected and collapsed into unique sequences with a nearest-neighbor algorithm that merged closely related sequences to remove PCR and sequencing errors. V, D and J gene segments were assigned by aligning CDR3 sequences to IMGT reference sequences. For a sequence to be retained, a match of at least six nucleotides to both a V gene segment and a J gene segment was required. A rearrangement was called productive if the CDR3 had no stop codons and remained in frame with V and J, and every other rearrangement was called non-productive. CDR3 was defined according to IMGT convention as the region running from the second conserved V-encoded cysteine to the conserved J-encoded phenylalanine. The earlier analysis of approximately 500 of the donors excluded sequences that lacked an unambiguous match to a single V gene segment. In an earlier analysis of some 590 of the donors, V segments were called functional above 56.7% productive rearrangements and were called segregating when the between-donor standard deviation exceeded 5%. A statistical classification framework was built to diagnose cytomegalovirus status from the catalog of TCR beta chain sequences. V and J gene assignment, in a later analysis, came from comparing TCR nucleotide sequences with IMGT/GENE-DB human TR gene sequences. Using the TCRdist pipeline, a later analysis assigned CDR3 sequences along with most-parsimonious VDJ recombination scenarios. A later analysis defined each TCR beta chain by its CDR3 amino acid sequence plus V-gene family, and excluded reads lacking a unique V-gene family. To address suspected cross-contamination and a sequencing artifact, a later analysis removed several hundred highly shared, low-generation-probability nucleotide sequences. In a later analysis, a clonal expansion index for each public chain was calculated from normalized within-repertoire ranks of inferred template counts. In a later analysis, generation probabilities were computed with a VDJ recombination model fitted to out-of-frame rearrangements, and the resulting probabilities were checked against IGoR. In a later analysis, TCR-TCR, TCR-HLA and TCR-CMV co-occurrence was scored with hypergeometric tests, and a repertoire-size bias correction was applied to TCR pairs. In a later analysis, false discovery rates were estimated by permuting HLA or CMV assignments 20 times. A later analysis grouped co-occurring TCRs with DBSCAN, adding TCRdist sequence similarity when clustering within HLA-allele-positive subsets. Repertoires with fewer than 30,000 or more than 120,000 public chains, plus five repertoires with anomalous nucleotide sharing, were excluded from co-occurrence clustering. TCRdb mirrors the immuneACCESS table, restricted to in-frame sequences. Some clones are absent from its copies; in checked studies, under half trace to an unresolved V gene, and the reason for the others is unknown. V, J and clone size derive from that table, while D and trimming were established from the DNA sequence. The sample table gives about 150,000 clones. The ten largest clonotypes hold about 1.7% of the sample.

The cohort comprised 670 or so healthy bone marrow donors. At the time of sampling, all cohort members were nominally healthy, though unrecorded immune exposures were likely present. The donor tested CMV seronegative, placing the donor among the roughly 340 seronegative members of the cohort. A peripheral blood sample was collected from each donor, and TCR beta sequencing was performed on peripheral blood mononuclear cells. Genomic DNA extraction from the blood cell samples was performed with the Qiagen DNeasy Blood Extraction Kit. Study-wide conclusions, independent of this receptor: In the study, 150 to 200 TCR beta chains were listed as associated with cytomegalovirus. A group of highly shared sequence variants was considered likely to be a technical artifact of the sequencing pipeline. Most CMV-associated TCR beta chains appeared to be HLA-restricted in a later analysis, and the HLA associations seemed to be driven largely by CMV exposure. The 87-base-pair reads could not distinguish some IMGT-functional V segments, including TRBV6-2 and TRBV6-3, so those segments were excluded. Only TCR beta chains were sequenced in this cohort, and the absence of alpha or paired-chain data limited detectable features. A later genetic analysis associated a missense DCLRE1C variant with V-gene and J-gene trimming of TCR beta chains, and an independent cohort replicated the association. The authors suggested that the approach could potentially be extended to other disease states and immunological phenotypes. Presence/absence analyses assumed roughly uniform sequencing depth across donors, an assumption that may not hold. According to a later analysis, parvovirus B19, influenza, CMV and Epstein-Barr virus appeared linked to several top co-occurrence clusters. In vitro tests confirmed that a few of the cytomegalovirus-associated TCR beta chains recognize cytomegalovirus antigens. When HLA alleles, especially DR and DQ, strongly co-occurred, attributing TCR associations to individual alleles was difficult. A further reported finding was that TCR beta sequences accurately predicted the HLA-A and HLA-B alleles for most subjects in the first cohort. While some public TCRs were present in many individuals, most TCR sequences turned up only very rarely across donors. Because HLA typing was missing for some donors at each locus, association tests included only the typed subset. In a later analysis, TCR association rates were found to vary across HLA loci, with the most associated TCRs seen for DRB1 alleles and the fewest for HLA-C alleles. Compared with equally common non-associated chains, HLA-associated TCR beta chains in a later analysis were more clonally expanded and had lower generation probabilities. For the cohort, immune exposure information was limited to CMV serostatus. According to a later genetic analysis, donors in an Asian-associated ancestry cluster had fewer N-insertions in productive TCRs than the roughly 700-donor mean. At a false discovery rate of 0.05, a later analysis linked around 17,000 TCR beta sequences to specific HLA alleles. Correlated functional status among segregating V segments might reflect linkage disequilibrium, but an unknown experimental factor could not be ruled out. The earlier analysis of approximately 560 of the donors excluded 15 to 20 rarely observed V segments, including chromosome 9 orphons, because counts were too low. The classifier was reported to diagnose cytomegalovirus status with high specificity and sensitivity in both the original and validation cohorts. In an earlier analysis of several hundred of the donors, most TCR beta V segments were observed in productive rearrangements about 87% or about 30% of the time, broadly matching IMGT annotations.

The sample was PBMCs. The V and J segments used are TRBV6-5 and TRBJ2-5; 7 bases in between match TRBD1. The TCR comes from a woman between 45 and 65 years old in good health and CMV-seronegative. The CDR3 reads as follows: CASSYILGGGETQYF. The nucleotide sequence is TGTGCCAGCAGTTACATCCTAGGGGGCGGGGAGACCCAGTACTTC.